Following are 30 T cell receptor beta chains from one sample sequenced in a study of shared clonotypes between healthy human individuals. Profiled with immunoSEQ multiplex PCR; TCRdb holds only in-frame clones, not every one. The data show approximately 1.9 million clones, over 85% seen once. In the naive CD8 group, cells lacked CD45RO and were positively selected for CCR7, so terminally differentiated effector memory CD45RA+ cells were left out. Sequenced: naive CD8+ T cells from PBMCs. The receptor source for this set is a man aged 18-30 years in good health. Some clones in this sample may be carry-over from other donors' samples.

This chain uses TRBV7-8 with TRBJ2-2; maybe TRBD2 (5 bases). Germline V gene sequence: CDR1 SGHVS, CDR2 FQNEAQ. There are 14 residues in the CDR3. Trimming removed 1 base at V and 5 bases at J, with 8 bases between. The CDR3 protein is CASSLVRGTGELFF. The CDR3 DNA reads TGTGCCAGCAGCTTAGTCCGGGGAACCGGGGAGCTGTTTTTT.

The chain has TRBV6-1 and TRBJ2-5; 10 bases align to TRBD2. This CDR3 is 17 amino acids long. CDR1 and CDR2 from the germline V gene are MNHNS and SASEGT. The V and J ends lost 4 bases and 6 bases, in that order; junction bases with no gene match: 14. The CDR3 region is CASSANDASGSLKTQYF. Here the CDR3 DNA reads TGTGCCAGCAGTGCCAACGACGCTAGCGGGAGTTTGAAGACCCAGTACTTC.

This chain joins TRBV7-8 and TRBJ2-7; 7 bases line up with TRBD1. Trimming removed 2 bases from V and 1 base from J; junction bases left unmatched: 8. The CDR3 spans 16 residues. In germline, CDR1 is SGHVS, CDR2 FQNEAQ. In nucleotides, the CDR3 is TGTGCCAGCAGCTTATTTCTGGGACAGAGATCCTACGAGCAGTACTTC. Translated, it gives CASSLFLGQRSYEQYF. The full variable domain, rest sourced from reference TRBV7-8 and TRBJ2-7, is GAGVSQSPRYKVAKRGQDVALRCDPISGHVSLFWYQQALGQGPEFLTYFQNEAQLDKSGLPSDRFFAERPEGSVSTLKIQRTQQEDSAVYLCASSLFLGQRSYEQYFGPGTRLTVT.

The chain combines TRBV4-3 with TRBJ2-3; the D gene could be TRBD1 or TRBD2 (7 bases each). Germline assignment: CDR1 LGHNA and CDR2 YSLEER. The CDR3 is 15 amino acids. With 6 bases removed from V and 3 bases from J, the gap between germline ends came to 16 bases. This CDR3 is CASRQRQGGTDTQYF. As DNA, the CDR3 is TGCGCCAGCAGGCAACGACAGGGAGGGACAGATACGCAGTATTTT.

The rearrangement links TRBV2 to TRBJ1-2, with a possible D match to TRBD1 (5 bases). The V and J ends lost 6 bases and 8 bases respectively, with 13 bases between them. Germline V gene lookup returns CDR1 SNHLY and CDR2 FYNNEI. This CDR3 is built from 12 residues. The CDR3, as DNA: TGTGCCAGCAGGGCAGGGCCACGGGGCTACACCTTC. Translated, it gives CASRAGPRGYTF.

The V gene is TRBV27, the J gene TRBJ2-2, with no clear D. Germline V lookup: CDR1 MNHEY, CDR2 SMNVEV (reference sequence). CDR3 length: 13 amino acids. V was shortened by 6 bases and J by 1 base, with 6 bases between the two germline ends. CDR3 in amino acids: CASRNLNTGELFF. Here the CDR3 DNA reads TGTGCCAGCAGAAACTTGAACACCGGGGAGCTGTTTTTT.

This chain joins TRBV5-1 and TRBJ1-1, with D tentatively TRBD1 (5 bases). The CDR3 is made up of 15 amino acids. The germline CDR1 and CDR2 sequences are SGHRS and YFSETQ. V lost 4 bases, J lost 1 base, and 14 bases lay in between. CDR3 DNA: TGCGCCAGCAGCCCCCGGGGGACGGGGAACACTGAAGCTTTCTTT. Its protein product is CASSPRGTGNTEAFF.

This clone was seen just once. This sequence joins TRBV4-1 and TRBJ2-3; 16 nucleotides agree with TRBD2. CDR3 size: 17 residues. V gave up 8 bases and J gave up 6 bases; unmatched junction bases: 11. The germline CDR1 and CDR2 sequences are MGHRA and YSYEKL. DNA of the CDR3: TGCGCCAGCCACTCACTCGGGACTAGCGGGAGGGTTGATACGCAGTATTTT. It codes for CASHSLGTSGRVDTQYF.

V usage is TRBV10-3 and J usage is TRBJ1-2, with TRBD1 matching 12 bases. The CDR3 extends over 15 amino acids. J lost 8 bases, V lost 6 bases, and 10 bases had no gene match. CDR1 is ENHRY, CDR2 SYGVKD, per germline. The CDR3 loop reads CAIRDAGTGGSGYTF. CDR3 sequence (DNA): TGTGCCATCAGAGACGCCGGGACAGGGGGCTCGGGCTACACCTTC.

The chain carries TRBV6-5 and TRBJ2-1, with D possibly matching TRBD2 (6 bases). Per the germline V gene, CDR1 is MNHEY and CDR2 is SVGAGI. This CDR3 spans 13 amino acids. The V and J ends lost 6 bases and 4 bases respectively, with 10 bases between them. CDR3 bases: TGTGCCAGCAGAAGCGGGCCATACAATGAGCAGTTCTTC. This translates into CASRSGPYNEQFF.

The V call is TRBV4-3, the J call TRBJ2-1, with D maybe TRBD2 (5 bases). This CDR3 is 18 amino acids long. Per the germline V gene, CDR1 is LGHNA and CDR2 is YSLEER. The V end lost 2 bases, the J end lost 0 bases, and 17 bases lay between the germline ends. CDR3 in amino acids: CASSQSSPQRSSYNEQFF. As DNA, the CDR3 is TGCGCCAGCAGCCAAAGCTCCCCACAGCGGAGCTCCTACAATGAGCAGTTCTTC.

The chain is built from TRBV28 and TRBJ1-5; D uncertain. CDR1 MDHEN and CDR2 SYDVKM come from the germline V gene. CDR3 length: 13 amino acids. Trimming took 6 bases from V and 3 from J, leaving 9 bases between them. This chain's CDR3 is CASRWPPNQPQHF. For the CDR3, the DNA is TGTGCCAGCAGATGGCCGCCCAATCAGCCCCAGCATTTT.

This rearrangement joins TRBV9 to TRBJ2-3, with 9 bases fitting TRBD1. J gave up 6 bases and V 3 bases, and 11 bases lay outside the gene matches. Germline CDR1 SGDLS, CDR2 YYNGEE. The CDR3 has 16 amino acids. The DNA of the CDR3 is TGTGCCAGCAGCGCCTATACCGGGACAGGGCGCGATACGCAGTATTTT. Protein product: CASSAYTGTGRDTQYF.

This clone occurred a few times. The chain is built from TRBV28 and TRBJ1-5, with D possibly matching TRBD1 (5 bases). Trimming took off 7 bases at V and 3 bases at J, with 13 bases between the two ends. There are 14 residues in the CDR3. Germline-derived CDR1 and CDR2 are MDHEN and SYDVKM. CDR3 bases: TGTGCCAGCACACCGGTGGGGCCCAATCAGCCCCAGCATTTT. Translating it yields CASTPVGPNQPQHF.

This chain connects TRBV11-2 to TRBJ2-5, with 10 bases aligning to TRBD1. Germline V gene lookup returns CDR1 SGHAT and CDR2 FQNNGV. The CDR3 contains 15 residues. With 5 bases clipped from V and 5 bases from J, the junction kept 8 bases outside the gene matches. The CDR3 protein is CASSPRQGAQETQYF. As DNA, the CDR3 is TGTGCCAGCAGCCCAAGACAGGGGGCGCAGGAGACCCAGTACTTC. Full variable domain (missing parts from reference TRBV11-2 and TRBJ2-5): EAGVAQSPRYKIIEKRQSVAFWCNPISGHATLYWYQQILGQGPKLLIQFQNNGVVDDSQLPKDRFSAERLKGVDSTLKIQPAKLEDSAVYLCASSPRQGAQETQYFGPGTRLLVL.

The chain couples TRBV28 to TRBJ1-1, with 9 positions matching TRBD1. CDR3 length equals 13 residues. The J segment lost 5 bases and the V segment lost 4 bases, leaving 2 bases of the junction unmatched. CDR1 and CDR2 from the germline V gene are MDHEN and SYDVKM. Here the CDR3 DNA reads TGTGCCAGCAGTTGGACAGGGGAAACTGAAGCTTTCTTT. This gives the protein CASSWTGETEAFF.

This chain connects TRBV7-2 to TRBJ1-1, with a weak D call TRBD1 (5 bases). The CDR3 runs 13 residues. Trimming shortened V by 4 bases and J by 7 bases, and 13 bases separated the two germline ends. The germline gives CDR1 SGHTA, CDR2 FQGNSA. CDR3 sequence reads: CASSSRGTIEAFF. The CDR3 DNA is TGTGCCAGCAGCTCACGCGGGACTATTGAAGCTTTCTTT.

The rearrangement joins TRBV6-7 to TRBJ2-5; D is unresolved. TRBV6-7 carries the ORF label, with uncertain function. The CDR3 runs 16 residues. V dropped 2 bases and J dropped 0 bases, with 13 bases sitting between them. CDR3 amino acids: CASSYSTVSYQETQYF. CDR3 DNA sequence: TGTGCCAGCAGTTACAGTACCGTATCGTACCAAGAGACCCAGTACTTC.

The CDR3 spells CASSLFLANSYEQYF. CDR3 coding DNA: TGTGCCAGCAGTTTATTCCTAGCGAACTCCTACGAGCAGTACTTC. This chain joins TRBV27 and TRBJ2-7; a weak D match, TRBD2 (6 bases). V gave up 1 base and J gave up 0 bases, with 10 bases separating them. Germline values: CDR1 MNHEY, CDR2 SMNVEV (reference sequence). The CDR3 is 15 amino acids.

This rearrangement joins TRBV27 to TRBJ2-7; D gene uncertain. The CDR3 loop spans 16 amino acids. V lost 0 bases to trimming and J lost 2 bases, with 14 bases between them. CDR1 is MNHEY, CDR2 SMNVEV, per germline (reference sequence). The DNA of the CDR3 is TGTGCCAGCAGTTTATCACAACAGTTCTCCCCCTACGAGCAGTACTTC. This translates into CASSLSQQFSPYEQYF.

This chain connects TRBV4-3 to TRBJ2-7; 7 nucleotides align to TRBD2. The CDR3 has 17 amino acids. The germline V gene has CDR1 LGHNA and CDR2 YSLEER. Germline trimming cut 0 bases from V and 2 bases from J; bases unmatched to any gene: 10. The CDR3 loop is CASSQDLGGRETYEQYF. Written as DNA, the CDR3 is TGCGCCAGCAGCCAAGATTTAGGAGGGAGGGAGACCTACGAGCAGTACTTC.

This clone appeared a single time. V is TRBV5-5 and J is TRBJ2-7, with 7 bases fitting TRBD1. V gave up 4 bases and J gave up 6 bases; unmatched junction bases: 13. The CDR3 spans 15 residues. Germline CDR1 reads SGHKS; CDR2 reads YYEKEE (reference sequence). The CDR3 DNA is TGTGCCAGCAGCCCCAGGACAGGAGAAGGACGCGAGCAGTACTTC. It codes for CASSPRTGEGREQYF.

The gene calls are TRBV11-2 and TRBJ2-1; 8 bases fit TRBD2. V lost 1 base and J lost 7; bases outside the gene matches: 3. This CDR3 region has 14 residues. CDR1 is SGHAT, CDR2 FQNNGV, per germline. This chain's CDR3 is CASSLGLALNEQFF. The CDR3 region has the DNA TGTGCCAGCAGCTTAGGACTAGCGCTTAATGAGCAGTTCTTC.

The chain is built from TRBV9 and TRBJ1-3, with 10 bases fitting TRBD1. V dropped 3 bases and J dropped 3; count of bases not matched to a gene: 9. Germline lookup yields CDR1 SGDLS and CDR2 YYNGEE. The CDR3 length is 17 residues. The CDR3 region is CASSGRQTGGSGNTIYF. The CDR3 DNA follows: TGTGCCAGCAGCGGCCGGCAGACAGGGGGCAGTGGAAACACCATATATTTT.

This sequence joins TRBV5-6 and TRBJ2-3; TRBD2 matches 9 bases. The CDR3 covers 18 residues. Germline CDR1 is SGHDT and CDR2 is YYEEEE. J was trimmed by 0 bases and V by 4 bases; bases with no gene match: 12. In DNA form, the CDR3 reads TGTGCCAGCAGCCTCATTGCGGGACTAGCAGCTAGCACAGATACGCAGTATTTT. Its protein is CASSLIAGLAASTDTQYF.

CDR3 protein: CASSLYGPTGPGGYTF. CDR3 DNA: TGTGCCAGCAGCTTATATGGGCCGACAGGGCCTGGTGGCTACACCTTC. The rearrangement uses TRBV7-9 and TRBJ1-2, with 7 bases lining up with TRBD1. J gave up 7 bases and V 2 bases, and 13 bases lay outside the gene matches. The CDR3 consists of 16 residues. Germline values: CDR1 SEHNR, CDR2 FQNEAQ (reference sequence).

DNA for the CDR3: TGTGCCAGCAGTTTATCTAGCGGGAGCGACGAGCAGTACTTC. Amino acid sequence: CASSLSSGSDEQYF. This rearrangement joins TRBV28 to TRBJ2-7, with 10 bases lining up with TRBD2. V shed 1 base, J shed 5 bases, and the junction held 2 bases outside the gene matches. Germline V gene lookup returns CDR1 MDHEN and CDR2 SYDVKM. This CDR3 spans 14 amino acids. The whole variable domain, filled in from reference TRBV28 and TRBJ2-7, reads DVKVTQSSRYLVKRTGEKVFLECVQDMDHENMFWYRQDPGLGLRLIYFSYDVKMKEKGDIPEGYSVSREKKERFSLILESASTNQTSMYLCASSLSSGSDEQYFGPGTRLTVT.

CDR3 in amino acids: CASSQDFTDQPQHF. CDR3 DNA sequence: TGTGCCAGCAGCCAAGATTTCACAGATCAGCCCCAGCATTTT. The chain uses TRBV7-9 and TRBJ1-5; D remains unclear. The CDR3 length is 14 residues. The V end was cut by 5 bases, the J end by 5 bases, with 13 bases between. CDR1 SEHNR and CDR2 FQNEAQ come from the germline V gene (reference sequence).

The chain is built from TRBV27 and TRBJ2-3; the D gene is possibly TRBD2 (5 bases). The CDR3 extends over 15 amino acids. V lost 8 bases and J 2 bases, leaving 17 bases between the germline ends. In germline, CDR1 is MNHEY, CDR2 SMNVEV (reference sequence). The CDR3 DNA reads TGTGCCAGCCACTCAGAGGGTCAAGTCACAGATACGCAGTATTTT. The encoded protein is CASHSEGQVTDTQYF.

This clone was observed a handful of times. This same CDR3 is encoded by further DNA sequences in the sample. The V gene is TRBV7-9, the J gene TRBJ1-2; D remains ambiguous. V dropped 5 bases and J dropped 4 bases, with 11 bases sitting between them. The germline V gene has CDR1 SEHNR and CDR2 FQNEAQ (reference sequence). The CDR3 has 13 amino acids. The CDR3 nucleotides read TGTGCCAGCAGCCTAAGTTCCTCCTATGGCTACACCTTC. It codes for CASSLSSSYGYTF.